This paragraph covers one T cell receptor beta chain sequence. The data were produced by immunoSEQ multiplex PCR, yet TCRdb's version contains in-frame clones alone and is incomplete. The repertoire consists of 60,000 to 75,000 clones, with over 80% occurring once and the leading ten covering roughly 15%. The CDR3 has 13 residues. The V segment lost 8 bases and the J segment 7 bases; nucleotides outside the gene matches: 4. Germline lookup yields CDR1 MDHEN and CDR2 SYDVKM. The entry originates in a study of OX40 agonist ivuxolimab in advanced cancers. Sequenced material: CD4+ or CD8+ T cells sorted from blood, taken in a trial of the OX40 agonist ivuxolimab. The V call is TRBV28, the J call TRBJ2-2; 10 bases are shared with TRBD1. The origin of this receptor is an adult with an advanced solid tumor such as melanoma, head and neck, liver or kidney cancer. CDR3 protein: CASGTGAVGELFF. The CDR3 region has the DNA TGTGCCAGCGGGACAGGGGCCGTCGGGGAGCTGTTTTTT.